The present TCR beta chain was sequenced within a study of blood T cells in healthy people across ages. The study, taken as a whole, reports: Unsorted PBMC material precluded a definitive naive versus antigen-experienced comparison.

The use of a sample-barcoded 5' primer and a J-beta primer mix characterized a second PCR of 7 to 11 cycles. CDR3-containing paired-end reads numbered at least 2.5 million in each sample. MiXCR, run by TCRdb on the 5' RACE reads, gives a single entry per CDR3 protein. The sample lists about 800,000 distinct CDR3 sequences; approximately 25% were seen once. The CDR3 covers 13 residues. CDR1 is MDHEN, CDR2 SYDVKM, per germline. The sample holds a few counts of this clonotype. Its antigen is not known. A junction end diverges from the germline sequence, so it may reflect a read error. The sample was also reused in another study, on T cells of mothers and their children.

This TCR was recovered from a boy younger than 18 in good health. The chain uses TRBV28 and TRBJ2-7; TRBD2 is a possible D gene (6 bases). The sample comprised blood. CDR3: CPSSFGGYAEQYF. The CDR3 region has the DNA TGTCCCAGCAGTTTCGGAGGGTATGCCGAGCAGTACTTC.